These T cell receptor beta chains were read from a single sample in a study of CD8+ T cells in alopecia areata. Sequencing was performed with immunoSEQ multiplex PCR; in TCRdb, only in-frame clones are kept and a portion is missing. This table has about 120,000 clones, 58% appearing once. The specimen was CD8+ T cells sorted from blood, collected at week 4, from a patient treated with tofacitinib. The receptor source for this set is a human donor with alopecia areata. Each CDR3 is given with its conserved first and last residue. The D gene is left open where the match is weak. Clone size is not always given. Where it is, it says once, few, many or a class for expanded clones.

v_gene	d_gene	abundance	j_gene	CDR3nt	CDR3aa
TRBV2	-	-	TRBJ1-5	TGTGCCAGCAGTGAAGCGCGAGTGAGGGGCAATCAGCCCCAGCATTTT	CASSEARVRGNQPQHF
TRBV29-1	-	-	TRBJ1-1	TGCAGCGTTGAGACAGTTGAACTAGACACTGAAGCTTTCTTT	CSVETVELDTEAFF
TRBV2	-	-	TRBJ1-4	TGTGCCACTCTTCGAGCGATGAATGGGATTAATGAAAAACTGTTTTTT	CATLRAMNGINEKLFF
TRBV29-1	-	-	TRBJ2-1	TGCAGCGTGAAGTACAATGAGCAGTTCTTC	CSVKYNEQFF
TRBV7-2	TRBD1	-	TRBJ2-7	TGTGCCAGCAGCTTACCAGGGACAGGGGGCTACGAGCAGTACTTC	CASSLPGTGGYEQYF
TRBV23-1	-	few	TRBJ1-2	TGCGCCAGCAGTCTATCTATCGGCTACACCTTC	CASSLSIGYTF
TRBV15	-	-	TRBJ2-7	TGTGCCACCAGCAGAGATGGGACATCTTCCTACGAGCAGTACTTC	CATSRDGTSSYEQYF
TRBV30	TRBD1	few	TRBJ2-7	TGTGCCTGGAGTTCTGGACAGGGGGGGAACGAGCAGTACTTC	CAWSSGQGGNEQYF
TRBV30	-	-	TRBJ2-3	TGTGCCTGGAGTGAGACAGGAGGCACAGATACGCAGTATTTT	CAWSETGGTDTQYF
TRBV7-9	-	-	TRBJ1-4	TGTGCCAGCAGCCATAGGGAGCCCAATGAAAAACTGTTTTTT	CASSHREPNEKLFF
TRBV11-2	-	few	TRBJ1-1	TGTGCCAGCAGCCGTACAGGGAACACTGAAGCTTTCTTT	CASSRTGNTEAFF
TRBV7-9	TRBD1	few	TRBJ2-7	TGTGCCAGCAGCTCCCCCCACTTAGATATGGACAGGAACTCCTACGAGCAGTACTTC	CASSSPHLDMDRNSYEQYF
TRBV7-3	-	once	TRBJ1-1	TGTGCCAGCAGCGCTGAGATGAACACTGAAGCTTTCTTT	CASSAEMNTEAFF
TRBV28	-	-	TRBJ1-2	TGTGCCAGCAGTTCCGGTGGCTACACCTTC	CASSSGGYTF
TRBV29-1	TRBD1	-	TRBJ2-2	TGCAGCGCACAAGAGGGGACAGGGACGGGGACCGGGGAGCTGTTTTTT	CSAQEGTGTGTGELFF
TRBV30	-	-	TRBJ1-2	TGTGCCTGGATTACCAATGCGGTCCATTATGGCTACACCTTC	CAWITNAVHYGYTF
TRBV27	-	many	TRBJ1-1	TGTGCCAGCAGTAGAGGGGGGGACACTGAAGCTTTCTTT	CASSRGGDTEAFF
TRBV7-6	-	-	TRBJ2-7	TGTGCCAGCAGCCCAACGGGGGACGGCAGCTACGAGCAGTACTTC	CASSPTGDGSYEQYF
TRBV2	TRBD1	-	TRBJ1-2	TGTGCCAGCAGTGATCCAACAGGGGCGGACTATGGCTACACCTTC	CASSDPTGADYGYTF
TRBV14	-	-	TRBJ1-2	TGTGCCAGCAGCAGTGTTACGGCTGCTGACTTTAACTATGGCTACACCTTC	CASSSVTAADFNYGYTF
TRBV7-2	-	few	TRBJ1-1	TGTGCCAGCAGCGCTATCACGGGGAGCACTGAAGCTTTCTTT	CASSAITGSTEAFF
TRBV30	-	-	TRBJ1-1	TGTGCCTGGAGTGGGGATGATTTGGACACTGAAGCTTTCTTT	CAWSGDDLDTEAFF
TRBV7-9	-	-	TRBJ1-1	TGTGCCAGCAGCTTTGCAGGGGCCACTGAAGCTTTCTTT	CASSFAGATEAFF
TRBV4-1	TRBD1	once	TRBJ2-1	TGCGCCAGCAGCCATAGAGCGACGGGACAGGGATGGGTAGAGCAGTTCTTC	CASSHRATGQGWVEQFF
TRBV29-1	-	-	TRBJ2-4	TGCAGCGTTGAAGATTGGGAGACCTCGACGGACAATTTAAACATTCAGTACTTC	CSVEDWETSTDNLNIQYF